These 18 T cell receptor beta chains came from one sample sequenced in a study of metastatic and nonmetastatic thyroid tumors. Thyroid surgery had not been preceded by any treatment in any patient. TCRdb reanalyzed the PCR reads with MiXCR. This repertoire shows roughly 34,000 clones, about 15% found once; its top ten account for about a fifth. The sequencing sample was made of blood. The receptors derive from a male donor with papillary thyroid cancer or a benign thyroid nodule (not recorded which). Some clones in this sample may be carry-over from other donors' samples.

In this sample, this clone turned up many times. This rearrangement joins TRBV18 to TRBJ1-1; TRBD1 is a possible D gene (6 bases). Looked up from germline, CDR1 is KGHSH and CDR2 is LQKENI. The CDR3 runs to 14 residues. With 1 base removed from V and 4 bases from J, the gap between germline ends came to 10 bases. Here the CDR3 reads CASSPRGQPTEAFF. Written as DNA, the CDR3 is TGTGCCAGCTCACCACGGGGACAACCCACTGAAGCTTTCTTT.

This clone was seen a few times. The J gene is TRBJ1-5, the V gene TRBV19; D ambiguous. The V gene lost 5 bases and the J gene lost 9 bases, with 11 bases spanning the gap. Germline V lookup: CDR1 LNHDA, CDR2 SQIVND (reference sequence). The length of the CDR3 is 12 residues. DNA of the CDR3: TGTGCCAGTAGTTTCCGAAGTCGGCCCCAGCATTTT. It encodes CASSFRSRPQHF. The variable domain in full, with the rest retrieved from reference TRBV19 and TRBJ1-5, is DGGITQSPKYLFRKEGQNVTLSCEQNLNHDAMYWYRQDPGQGLRLIYYSQIVNDFQKGDIAEGYSVSREKKESFPLTVTSAQKNPTAFYLCASSFRSRPQHFGDGTRLSIL.

This clone was detected many times. The V gene is TRBV29-1, the J gene TRBJ1-1; no firm D call. The V gene lost 4 bases and the J gene lost 0 bases, with 9 bases spanning the gap. CDR1 SQVTM and CDR2 ANQGSEA come from the germline V gene. There are 13 residues in the CDR3. The CDR3 sequence is CSVVLQLNTEAFF. Written as DNA, the CDR3 is TGCAGCGTTGTGCTGCAGTTGAACACTGAAGCTTTCTTT.

The V gene is TRBV6-1, the J gene TRBJ2-2; weak D call: TRBD1 (6 bases). V was shortened by 8 bases and J by 1 base, with 11 bases between the two germline ends. CDR1 and CDR2 from the germline V gene are MNHNS and SASEGT. The CDR3 consists of 14 residues. CDR3 sequence: CASGRRGNTGELFF. The CDR3, as DNA: TGTGCCAGCGGGCGCAGGGGGAACACCGGGGAGCTGTTTTTT.

This clone was counted ten times or more. This sequence joins TRBV20-1 and TRBJ2-7; 14 bases match TRBD2. Germline-derived CDR1 and CDR2 are DFQATT and SNEGSKA (reference sequence). The CDR3 is made up of 16 amino acids. The trim removed 3 bases at V and 6 bases at J, leaving 10 bases unmatched. CDR3: CSARGLAGDRSGEQYF. CDR3 nucleotides: TGCAGTGCTAGGGGACTAGCGGGGGACCGGTCGGGCGAGCAGTACTTC.

This clone showed up just a few times. The V gene is TRBV2, the J gene TRBJ2-7; D is tentatively TRBD1 or TRBD2 (5 bases each). The germline V and J ends were trimmed by 1 base and 9 bases, with 19 bases remaining between them. The CDR3 spans 15 residues. CDR1 SNHLY and CDR2 FYNNEI come from the germline V gene. The CDR3 DNA follows: TGTGCCAGCAGTGAAGGGCCTAGTAAGGTGAGGGGGCAGTACTTC. Translated, it gives CASSEGPSKVRGQYF.

In its sample, this clone was seen many times. The chain couples TRBV2 to TRBJ2-2, with unresolved D. Trimming took 0 bases from V and 5 from J, leaving 7 bases between them. The CDR3 contains 14 residues. Germline lookup yields CDR1 SNHLY and CDR2 FYNNEI. The CDR3, as DNA: TGTGCCAGCAGTGAAGCCAGGACGACCGGGGAGCTGTTTTTT. Protein: CASSEARTTGELFF.

This clone was seen repeatedly, ten times or more. The rearrangement uses TRBV10-1 and TRBJ2-5, with 13 bases aligning to TRBD2. Germline CDR1 and CDR2: WNHNN and SYGVQD (reference sequence). The length of the CDR3 is 14 residues. Trimming removed 7 bases from V and 5 bases from J; junction bases left unmatched: 4. The CDR3 coding sequence is TGCGCCAGCACCCGGACTAGCGGGAGTGAGACCCAGTACTTC. Translation: CASTRTSGSETQYF.

This clone has at least ten counts. The V and J genes are TRBV12-3 or TRBV12-4 and TRBJ1-5, with D hard to call. V was cut by 6 bases and J by 6 bases, with 9 bases left in between. The CDR3 sequence is 12 residues long. CDR3 DNA: TGTGCCAGCAGCTCCAACAGTCAGCCCCAGCATTTT. Protein sequence: CASSSNSQPQHF.

The sample holds many counts of this clone. The chain combines TRBV7-2 with TRBJ2-3, with D possibly matching TRBD2 (7 bases). CDR3 length: 13 residues. Germline CDR1 SGHTA, CDR2 FQGNSA. Trimming shortened V by 11 bases and J by 6 bases, and 18 bases separated the two germline ends. CDR3 sequence reads: CADGRGETDTQYF. CDR3 coding DNA: TGTGCCGATGGGAGGGGGGAAACGGATACGCAGTATTTT.

A single count supports this clone. Given a much more abundant clone one base away, this may be a read error. The gene calls are TRBV7-8 and TRBJ2-5; the D is unclear. The CDR3 contains 15 residues. Germline CDR1 reads SGHVS; CDR2 reads FQNEAQ. The germline V and J ends were trimmed by 0 bases and 5 bases, with 13 bases remaining between them. The CDR3 bases are TGTGCCAGCAGCTTAGCGGTCAATTCTAGGGAGACCCAGTACTTC. This codes for CASSLAVNSRETQYF.

About this clone: This may stem from a read error, because a much larger clone lies one nucleotide away. This chain connects TRBV5-6 to TRBJ1-1; 11 bases match TRBD1. With 4 bases clipped from V and 1 base from J, the junction kept 12 bases outside the gene matches. This CDR3 region has 18 residues. Germline V CDR1 and CDR2: SGHDT, YYEEEE. The CDR3 sequence: CASSPTRDRGVGNTEAFF. The CDR3 DNA reads as TGTGCCAGCAGCCCCACAAGGGACAGGGGGGTGGGGAACACTGAAGCTTTCTTT.

There are many counts of this clone. The V and J genes are TRBV11-2 and TRBJ1-2; no firm D call. The CDR3 loop spans 12 amino acids. The V gene's germline CDR1 is SGHAT and CDR2 FQNNGV. Trimming cost V 8 bases and J 4 bases, with 11 bases left between them. CDR3 sequence: CASSNGPYGYTF. The CDR3 nucleotides are TGTGCCAGCTCAAACGGACCCTATGGCTACACCTTC.

This clone has a handful of counts. The V and J genes are TRBV12-3 or TRBV12-4 and TRBJ2-7, with 7 bases fitting TRBD1. The CDR3 extends over 13 amino acids. The junction had 7 bases not matched to a gene; V was cut back by 5 bases and J by 6 bases. As DNA, the CDR3 is TGTGCCAGCAGTCGACAGGGATACAGCGAGCAGTACTTC. It specifies CASSRQGYSEQYF.

The CDR3 nucleotides read TGTGCCAGCAGCTTGGGGACAGGCACAGATACGCAGTATTTT. It yields the protein CASSLGTGTDTQYF. The chain has TRBV5-4 and TRBJ2-3; D might be TRBD1 (6 bases). The V gene lost 0 bases and the J gene lost 1 base, with 6 bases spanning the gap. Germline-derived CDR1 and CDR2 are SGHNT and YYREEE (reference sequence). CDR3 length: 14 amino acids.

The chain has TRBV6-1 and TRBJ2-3; 8 bases fit TRBD2. Germline V gene sequence: CDR1 MNHNS, CDR2 SASEGT. This CDR3 has 16 residues. V was clipped by 6 bases and J by 7 bases; unmatched bases: 15. The CDR3, as DNA: TGTGCCAGCAGGAGGACAGCGGGAGATGAGTTGAATACGCAGTATTTT. Protein: CASRRTAGDELNTQYF.

This clone was found many times. The V and J genes are TRBV6-1 and TRBJ1-5, with TRBD1 matching 7 bases. Germline lookup yields CDR1 MNHNS and CDR2 SASEGT. The V and J ends lost 4 bases and 5 bases, in that order; junction bases with no gene match: 8. This CDR3 spans 15 amino acids. For the CDR3, the DNA is TGTGCCAGCAGTGTCCTAGGGGGCACCGATCAGCCCCAGCATTTT. It yields the protein CASSVLGGTDQPQHF.

This clone appeared many times. The genes are TRBV28 and TRBJ1-1; possibly TRBD1 for D (6 bases). Germline values: CDR1 MDHEN, CDR2 SYDVKM. Trimming took off 7 bases at V and 1 base at J, with 13 bases between the two ends. The CDR3 consists of 14 residues. CDR3 in DNA: TGTGCCAGCAATAGGGGGGGCAGGAACACTGAAGCTTTCTTT. This codes for CASNRGGRNTEAFF.